What follows describes a single T cell receptor (beta chain). The data are from a study of blood T cell repertoires in COVID-19. Overall study context: Italy, Spain and the United States were the sources of the convalescent and acute COVID-19 samples.

Grouping used clinical history reported by participants in a survey and questionnaire. Germline assignment: CDR1 SGHRS and CDR2 YFSETQ. V lost 2 bases, J lost 6 bases, and 11 bases lay in between. The CDR3 consists of 14 residues. Original processing notes: Reference gene primer amplification gave nucleated cell count estimates. Here immunoSEQ multiplex PCR was the method, and the copy in TCRdb shows in-frame clones only, minus some. The DNA gave D and trimming, while V, J and clone size come from that table. The data show 95,000 to 150,000 clones, with about four fifths seen just once and roughly 3.9% held by the top ten.

The TCR sequence derives from a woman aged 25-40 years who had recovered from COVID-19. The chain uses TRBV5-1 and TRBJ2-2, with D possibly being TRBD1 (6 bases). The sample comprised PBMCs or T cells enriched from blood (not recorded which). In nucleotides, the CDR3 is TGCGCCAGCAGCTTACAGGGCCCCCCCGGGGAGCTGTTTTTT. It codes for CASSLQGPPGELFF.